Each of the 5 T cell receptor beta chains below was sequenced from the same sample in a study of a mutant IDH1 vaccine in newly diagnosed glioma. These receptors' antigens are unknown. Time point described: week 23, last vaccination. Every vaccine dose comprised 300 ug of mutant IDH1 20-mer peptide plus topical imiquimod. This table comes from immunoSEQ multiplex PCR, and its TCRdb copy is limited to in-frame clones, with some not included. The data contain around 60,000 clones, approximately 85% of them seen just once; the ten biggest clones take up roughly 3.9%. The sequences come from PBMCs, collected from a glioma patient whose treatment included an IDH1 peptide vaccine. These receptors came from a man aged 25 to 45 with glioma.

The rearrangement uses TRBV4-2 and TRBJ2-3, with 9 bases identical to TRBD2. This CDR3 region has 16 residues. V lost 4 bases and J lost 1; bases outside the gene matches: 6. The V gene's germline CDR1 is LGHNA and CDR2 YNFKEQ. CDR3 DNA sequence: TGTGCCAGCAGCCCGACGGAGCGGGGGGGCACAGATACGCAGTATTTT. Translating gives CASSPTERGGTDTQYF.

The chain joins TRBV18 to TRBJ1-2; TRBD1 matches at 9 bases. Germline V gene lookup returns CDR1 KGHSH and CDR2 LQKENI. The V segment lost 3 bases and the J segment 5 bases; nucleotides outside the gene matches: 1. The CDR3 sequence is 13 residues long. This CDR3 reads CASSPDRGYGYTF. The CDR3 DNA sequence: TGTGCCAGCTCACCGGACAGGGGTTATGGCTACACCTTC.

The CDR3 DNA sequence: TGTGCCAGCAGCTTGACAGGGACCGGTGAGCAGTTCTTC. Protein sequence: CASSLTGTGEQFF. V usage is TRBV5-6 and J usage is TRBJ2-1, with D possibly matching TRBD1 (6 bases). CDR3 length equals 13 residues. Germline V CDR1 and CDR2: SGHDT, YYEEEE. V was trimmed by 1 base and J by 9 bases, leaving 11 bases between them.

This chain links TRBV4-1 with TRBJ2-2; D possibly corresponds to TRBD1 (5 bases). This CDR3 contains 16 residues. Germline CDR1 and CDR2: MGHRA and YSYEKL. Trimming removed 1 base at V and 4 bases at J, with 13 bases between. The CDR3 reads CASSQVNSGITGELFF. CDR3 sequence (DNA): TGCGCCAGCAGCCAAGTAAACTCAGGGATCACCGGGGAGCTGTTTTTT.

The V call is TRBV19, the J call TRBJ1-1, with D perhaps matching TRBD1 (5 bases). Germline values: CDR1 LNHDA, CDR2 SQIVND (reference sequence). Trimming took 7 bases from V and 1 from J, leaving 13 bases between them. The CDR3 runs 14 residues. This CDR3 reads CASKENRQNTEAFF. In DNA form, the CDR3 reads TGTGCCAGTAAGGAGAACAGGCAGAACACTGAAGCTTTCTTT.